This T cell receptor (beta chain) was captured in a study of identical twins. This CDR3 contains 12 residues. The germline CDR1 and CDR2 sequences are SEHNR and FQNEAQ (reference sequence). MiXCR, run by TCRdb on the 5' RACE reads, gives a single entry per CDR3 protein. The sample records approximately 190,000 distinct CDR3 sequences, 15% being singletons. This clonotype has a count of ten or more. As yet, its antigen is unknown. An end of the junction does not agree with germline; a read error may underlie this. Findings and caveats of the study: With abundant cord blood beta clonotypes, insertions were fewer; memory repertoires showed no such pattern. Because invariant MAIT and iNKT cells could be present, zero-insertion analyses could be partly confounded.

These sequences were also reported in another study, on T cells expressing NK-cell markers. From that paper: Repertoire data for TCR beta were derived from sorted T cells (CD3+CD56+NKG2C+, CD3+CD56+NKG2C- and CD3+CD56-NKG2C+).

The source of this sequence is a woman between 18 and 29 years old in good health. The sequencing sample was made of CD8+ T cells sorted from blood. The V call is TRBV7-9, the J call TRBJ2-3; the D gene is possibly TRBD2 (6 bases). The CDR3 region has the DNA TGTGCCAGCAGTTTAGCGGCAGATACGCAGTATTTT. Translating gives CASSLAADTQYF. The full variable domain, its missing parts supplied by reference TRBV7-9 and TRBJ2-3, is DTGVSQNPRHKITKRGQNVTFRCDPISEHNRLYWYRQTLGQGPEFLTYFQNEAQLEKSRLLSDRFSAERPKGSFSTLEIQRTEQGDSAMYLCASSLAADTQYFGPGTRLTVL.